This entry lists 31 T cell receptor beta chains sequenced from one sample in a study of T-cell reconstitution after alpha-beta-depleted transplantation in children. Researchers prepared the TCRbeta library using unique molecular identifiers, the study reports. Each CDR3 protein gets one entry after TCRdb re-called the PCR reads with MiXCR. This table has about 540,000 distinct CDR3 sequences, 25% to 30% appearing once. Sequences were derived from PBMCs, sampled before TCRalphabeta/CD19-depleted stem cell transplant. The receptors here all came from a boy under two years old with Wiskott-Aldrich syndrome, due to receive a stem cell transplant.

This clonotype was observed a handful of times. This chain connects TRBV27 to TRBJ2-1; TRBD2 matches at 8 bases. The J segment lost 7 bases and the V segment lost 5 bases, leaving 13 bases of the junction unmatched. CDR1 is MNHEY, CDR2 SMNVEV, per germline (reference sequence). The CDR3 has 16 residues. The CDR3 coding sequence is TGTGCCAGCAGTCCCTTCGGGATAGCGGGATCTAATGAGCAGTTCTTC. This translates into CASSPFGIAGSNEQFF.

The chain recombines TRBV5-1 with TRBJ1-1, with D possibly matching TRBD1 (5 bases). V lost 1 base and J 0 bases, leaving 7 bases between the germline ends. The germline V gene has CDR1 SGHRS and CDR2 YFSETQ. The CDR3 covers 14 residues. The CDR3 region is CASSLRQMNTEAFF. The CDR3, as DNA: TGCGCCAGCAGCTTGAGACAGATGAACACTGAAGCTTTCTTT.

The chain joins TRBV12-3 or TRBV12-4 to TRBJ2-3, with unresolved D. The CDR3 has 15 amino acids. V dropped 3 bases and J dropped 1 base, with 11 bases sitting between them. The CDR3: CASSFGPGRTDTQYF. The DNA of the CDR3 is TGTGCCAGCAGTTTCGGTCCGGGCCGCACAGATACGCAGTATTTT.

This chain uses TRBV9 with TRBJ2-2; tentative D call: TRBD1 (6 bases). This CDR3 has 15 amino acids. With 8 bases removed from V and 0 bases from J, the gap between germline ends came to 14 bases. Germline assignment: CDR1 SGDLS and CDR2 YYNGEE. The CDR3: CASSPGQPNTGELFF. The CDR3 DNA reads TGTGCCAGTTCGCCGGGACAACCGAACACCGGGGAGCTGTTTTTT.

The chain recombines TRBV12-3 or TRBV12-4 with TRBJ2-2, with 7 nucleotides matching TRBD2. V dropped 7 bases and J dropped 2; count of bases not matched to a gene: 4. The CDR3 has 14 residues. CDR3 DNA: TGTGCCAGCACCCAGGGACTAAACACCGGGGAGCTGTTTTTT. This codes for CASTQGLNTGELFF.

The CDR3 nucleotides are TGCAGCGTGGGCCTACTAGCGGGAGGCACAGATACGCAGTATTTT. It is translated as CSVGLLAGGTDTQYF. The rearrangement uses TRBV29-1 and TRBJ2-3, with TRBD2 matching 11 bases. Germline-derived CDR1 and CDR2 are SQVTM and ANQGSEA. The CDR3 is made up of 15 amino acids. Trimming took 6 bases from V and 1 from J; bases not matched to a gene: 6.

The rearrangement uses TRBV29-1 and TRBJ1-2, with 9 nucleotides matching TRBD1. The CDR3 spans 16 residues. With V trimmed by 6 bases and J by 4 bases, 15 bases remained unmatched. The germline CDR1 and CDR2 sequences are SQVTM and ANQGSEA. The CDR3 DNA is TGCAGCGTCCCGGAGGGACAGGGCCGAACCCCCTATGGCTACACCTTC. Translation: CSVPEGQGRTPYGYTF.

The V gene is TRBV5-1, the J gene TRBJ2-7; D gene unclear. CDR3 length: 15 amino acids. Germline-derived CDR1 and CDR2 are SGHRS and YFSETQ. With 4 bases removed from V and 0 bases from J, the gap between germline ends came to 14 bases. The CDR3 region has the DNA TGCGCCAGCAGCGTGATGAATTCGGCCTCCTACGAGCAGTACTTC. Its protein product is CASSVMNSASYEQYF. The entire variable domain, with the rest obtained from reference TRBV5-1 and TRBJ2-7, is as follows: KAGVTQTPRYLIKTRGQQVTLSCSPISGHRSVSWYQQTPGQGLQFLFEYFSETQRNKGNFPGRFSGRQFSNSRSEMNVSTLELGDSALYLCASSVMNSASYEQYFGPGTRLTVT.

The rearrangement joins TRBV6-1 to TRBJ2-2, with D possibly called TRBD1 or TRBD2 (5 bases each). The germline gives CDR1 MNHNS, CDR2 SASEGT. The CDR3 is 14 residues long. V was pared by 6 bases and J by 6 bases, with 14 bases between. CDR3 protein: CASSQTRGSGELFF. The CDR3 nucleotides read TGTGCCAGCAGCCAAACGAGGGGTTCCGGGGAGCTGTTTTTT.

The CDR3 sequence: CASSFAGAGSPLHF. CDR3 sequence (DNA): TGCGCCAGCAGCTTCGCGGGGGCGGGATCACCCCTCCACTTT. This chain links TRBV5-1 with TRBJ1-6, with a weak D call TRBD1 (6 bases). Trimming left V 2 bases short and J 10 bases short, with 13 bases between. The germline V gene has CDR1 SGHRS and CDR2 YFSETQ. This CDR3 spans 14 amino acids.

The chain employs TRBV4-1 and TRBJ1-5, with D unclear. Per the germline V gene, CDR1 is MGHRA and CDR2 is YSYEKL. CDR3 length: 16 amino acids. V shed 1 base and J shed 3 bases, with 13 bases lying between them. DNA for the CDR3: TGCGCCAGCAGCCAAGCCCCGGGTCCAAACAATCAGCCCCAGCATTTT. This gives the protein CASSQAPGPNNQPQHF.

Only a few counts were recorded for this clonotype. The J gene is TRBJ2-1, the V gene TRBV7-9, with 7 nucleotides matching TRBD2. This CDR3 region has 15 residues. Losses at the gene ends were 3 bases for V and 6 bases for J; bases not matched to a gene: 8. CDR1 SEHNR and CDR2 FQNEAQ come from the germline V gene (reference sequence). CDR3 DNA: TGTGCCAGCAGCTTTGATTTGGGACTAAGCAATGAGCAGTTCTTC. Amino acid sequence: CASSFDLGLSNEQFF.

This sequence joins TRBV5-1 and TRBJ2-1, with TRBD2 identical over 13 bases. J lost 5 bases, V lost 3 bases, and 5 bases had no gene match. The CDR3 consists of 16 residues. CDR1 SGHRS and CDR2 YFSETQ come from the germline V gene. For the CDR3, the DNA is TGCGCCAGCAGCTCCGGACTAGCGGGAGTCAACAATGAGCAGTTCTTC. It specifies CASSSGLAGVNNEQFF.

This clonotype was counted between two and nine times. In DNA form, the CDR3 reads TGCAGTGCCCTTTATTCTCAACGCACAGATACGCAGTATTTT. Its translation is CSALYSQRTDTQYF. The J gene is TRBJ2-3, the V gene TRBV20-1; no definite D call. Trimming left V 6 bases short and J 1 base short, with 14 bases between. The CDR3 loop spans 14 amino acids. Germline V gene data show CDR1 as DFQATT and CDR2 as SNEGSKA (reference sequence).

The V call is TRBV20-1, the J call TRBJ1-6; 10 bases map to TRBD1. Germline V lookup: CDR1 DFQATT, CDR2 SNEGSKA (reference sequence). The junction had 8 bases not matched to a gene; V was cut back by 4 bases and J by 8 bases. This CDR3 contains 15 residues. The CDR3 sequence: CSAKGQGRSDSPLHF. The CDR3 DNA reads TGCAGTGCTAAGGGACAGGGGCGGAGTGATTCACCCCTCCACTTT.

In regard to this clonotype: One end of the junction varies from germline; a read error may be responsible. V gene TRBV7-2 combines with J gene TRBJ2-5; 8 bases agree with TRBD2. Germline CDR1 reads SGHTA; CDR2 reads FQGNSA. The CDR3 loop spans 16 amino acids. CDR3 in DNA: TGTGCCAGTAGCTTAATTGGTGTCAGCGGGAGTGAGACCCAGTACTTC. Residues: CASSLIGVSGSETQYF. Full variable domain (missing parts from reference TRBV7-2 and TRBJ2-5): GAGVSQSPSNKVTEKGKDVELRCDPISGHTALYWYRQSLGQGLEFLIYFQGNSAPDKSGLPSDRFSAERTGGSVSTLTIQRTQQEDSAVYLCASSLIGVSGSETQYFGPGTRLLVL.

This clonotype was counted between two and nine times. The V call is TRBV12-3 or TRBV12-4, the J call TRBJ2-3, with no clear D. Deletions cut 3 bases from V and 6 bases from J, with 13 bases between. CDR3 length equals 14 residues. The CDR3 here is CASSLRRRVDTQYF. Written as DNA, the CDR3 is TGTGCCAGCAGTTTGCGCAGAAGGGTGGATACGCAGTATTTT.

The chain links TRBV12-3 or TRBV12-4 to TRBJ1-2, with D possibly TRBD1 on 5 matching bases. V dropped 2 bases and J dropped 4 bases, with 11 bases sitting between them. This CDR3 has 14 amino acids. CDR3 bases: TGTGCCAGCAGTTTAAACAGGATGGGCTATGGCTACACCTTC. Protein sequence: CASSLNRMGYGYTF.

The chain is built from TRBV29-1 and TRBJ2-5; TRBD1 aligns across 8 bases. This CDR3 is built from 17 residues. V shed 2 bases and J 2 bases; nucleotides not matched to a gene: 13. The germline CDR1 and CDR2 sequences are SQVTM and ANQGSEA. CDR3 residues: CSVEFFGGQEGQETQYF. The CDR3 region has the DNA TGCAGCGTTGAATTTTTCGGGGGACAGGAGGGACAAGAGACCCAGTACTTC.

Only a few counts were recorded for this clonotype. V and J are TRBV5-5 and TRBJ1-4; D ambiguous. The ends were cut back, 2 bases at V and 7 bases at J, with 12 bases in the middle. There are 14 residues in the CDR3. Germline assignment: CDR1 SGHKS and CDR2 YYEKEE (reference sequence). In DNA, the CDR3 is TGTGCCAGCAGCTTCCGCCAGGCTGGTGAAAAACTGTTTTTT. Amino acids: CASSFRQAGEKLFF.

This clonotype appeared a single time. The chain uses TRBV7-8 and TRBJ2-5, with 16 positions matching TRBD2. There are 15 residues in the CDR3. CDR1 is SGHVS, CDR2 FQNEAQ, per germline. The CDR3 loop is CVLGGLAGGRKTQYF. DNA for the CDR3: TGTGTCCTGGGGGGACTAGCGGGAGGGCGAAAGACCCAGTACTTC. The full variable domain, completed using reference TRBV7-8 and TRBJ2-5, is GAGVSQSPRYKVAKRGQDVALRCDPISGHVSLFWYQQALGQGPEFLTYFQNEAQLDKSGLPSDRFFAERPEGSVSTLKIQRTQQEDSAVYLCVLGGLAGGRKTQYFGPGTRLLVL.

The rearrangement links TRBV5-1 to TRBJ2-7, with D possibly matching TRBD2 (5 bases). Germline CDR1 and CDR2: SGHRS and YFSETQ. Deletions cut 2 bases from V and 4 bases from J, with 16 bases between. The CDR3 is made up of 15 amino acids. The CDR3 spells CASSFNTGFVYEQYF. The CDR3 coding sequence is TGCGCCAGCAGCTTCAACACGGGATTCGTGTACGAGCAGTACTTC.

This chain connects TRBV6-2 or TRBV6-3 to TRBJ1-2; D gene uncertain. V was pared by 2 bases and J by 4 bases, with 11 bases between. CDR1 is MNHEY, CDR2 SVGEGT, per germline. This CDR3 has 14 amino acids. The CDR3 spells CASSYVSRTYGYTF. CDR3 in DNA: TGTGCCAGCAGTTACGTTTCCCGGACCTATGGCTACACCTTC.

This chain links TRBV6-1 with TRBJ2-7; maybe TRBD2 (5 bases). V lost 6 bases and J 6 bases, leaving 12 bases between the germline ends. The CDR3 sequence is 12 residues long. Looked up from germline, CDR1 is MNHNS and CDR2 is SASEGT. The CDR3 is CASSLAASEQYF. The CDR3 bases are TGTGCCAGCAGCCTAGCTGCCTCCGAGCAGTACTTC.

The J gene is TRBJ2-5, the V gene TRBV11-2, with TRBD2 matching over 7 bases. CDR3 length equals 14 residues. CDR1 is SGHAT and CDR2 is FQNNGV in the germline V gene. V lost 3 bases and J lost 1; bases outside the gene matches: 2. In DNA, the CDR3 is TGTGCCAGCAGCTTCGGACTAGTCCAAGAGACCCAGTACTTC. This translates into CASSFGLVQETQYF.

This clonotype showed up just a few times. V and J are TRBV2 and TRBJ1-5; 8 bases are shared with TRBD1. V was clipped by 6 bases and J by 0 bases; unmatched bases: 7. CDR1 is SNHLY, CDR2 FYNNEI, per germline. The CDR3 runs 16 residues. The CDR3 coding sequence is TGTGCCAGCAGACCGGACAGGGCGTATAGCAATCAGCCCCAGCATTTT. Protein product: CASRPDRAYSNQPQHF. Full variable domain (remainder filled in from reference TRBV2 and TRBJ1-5): EPEVTQTPSHQVTQMGQEVILRCVPISNHLYFYWYRQILGQKVEFLVSFYNNEISEKSEIFDDQFSVERPDGSNFTLKIRSTKLEDSAMYFCASRPDRAYSNQPQHFGDGTRLSIL.

In this sample, this clonotype turned up a few times. The J gene is TRBJ2-5, the V gene TRBV29-1; perhaps TRBD1 as D (6 bases). Trimming cost V 4 bases and J 3 bases, with 6 bases left between them. CDR3 length: 11 residues. Germline V lookup: CDR1 SQVTM, CDR2 ANQGSEA. Here the CDR3 reads CSVAGEETQYF. DNA of the CDR3: TGCAGCGTTGCAGGGGAAGAGACCCAGTACTTC.

The CDR3 region has the DNA TGCAGTGGTACTAGCGGGCCACAAGAGACCCAGTACTTC. Translating gives CSGTSGPQETQYF. The chain uses TRBV20-1 and TRBJ2-5, with 9 bases identical to TRBD2. This CDR3 is 13 amino acids long. J gave up 2 bases and V 7 bases, and 5 bases lay outside the gene matches. Looked up from germline, CDR1 is DFQATT and CDR2 is SNEGSKA (reference sequence).

This clonotype was counted only a few times. V gene TRBV4-1 combines with J gene TRBJ2-7; D uncertain. Trimming stripped 2 bases from V and 3 bases from J, with 8 bases between. The CDR3 is made up of 13 amino acids. Germline V gene sequence: CDR1 MGHRA, CDR2 YSYEKL. Here the CDR3 DNA reads TGCGCCAGCAGCCAACCCCCGGGCTACGAGCAGTACTTC. It is translated as CASSQPPGYEQYF.

This clonotype is a singleton in its sample. The chain joins TRBV5-1 to TRBJ1-1; 7 nucleotides align to TRBD1. This CDR3 is built from 14 residues. The germline CDR1 and CDR2 sequences are SGHRS and YFSETQ. J lost 1 base, V lost 4 bases, and 4 bases had no gene match. For the CDR3, the DNA is TGCGCCAGCAGCGCGGGACAGCAGAACACTGAAGCTTTCTTT. It specifies CASSAGQQNTEAFF.

The chain links TRBV20-1 to TRBJ2-7; the match to TRBD2 covers 7 bases. CDR1 and CDR2 from the germline V gene are DFQATT and SNEGSKA (reference sequence). With 2 bases clipped from V and 4 bases from J, the junction kept 8 bases outside the gene matches. This CDR3 contains 14 residues. The chain's CDR3 is CSARTGTNPYEQYF. CDR3 DNA sequence: TGCAGTGCTAGAACCGGGACTAATCCGTACGAGCAGTACTTC.